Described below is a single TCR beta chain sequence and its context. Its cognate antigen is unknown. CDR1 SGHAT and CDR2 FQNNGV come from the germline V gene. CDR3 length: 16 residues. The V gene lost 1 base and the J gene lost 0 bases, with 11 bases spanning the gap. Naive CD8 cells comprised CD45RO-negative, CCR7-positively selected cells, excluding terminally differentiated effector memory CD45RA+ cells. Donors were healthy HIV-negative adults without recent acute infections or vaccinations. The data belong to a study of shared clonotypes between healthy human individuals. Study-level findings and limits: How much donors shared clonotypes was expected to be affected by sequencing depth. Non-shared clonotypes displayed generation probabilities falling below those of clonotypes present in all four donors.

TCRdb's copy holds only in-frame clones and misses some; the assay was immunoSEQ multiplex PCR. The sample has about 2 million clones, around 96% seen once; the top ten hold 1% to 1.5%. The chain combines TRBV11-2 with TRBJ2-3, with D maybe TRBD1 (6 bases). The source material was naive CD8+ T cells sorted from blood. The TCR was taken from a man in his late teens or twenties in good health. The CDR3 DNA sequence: TGTGCCAGCAGCTTAGTGCAGGGGCCTAGCACAGATACGCAGTATTTT. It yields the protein CASSLVQGPSTDTQYF.